Described below is a single TCR beta chain sequence and its context. TCRdb's copy holds only in-frame clones and misses some; the assay was immunoSEQ multiplex PCR. The table includes tens of thousands of clones, about 91% detected once. These data originate in a study of blood T cell repertoires in COVID-19. Trimming cost V 4 bases and J 5 bases; bases outside gene matches: 13. The CDR3 extends over 16 amino acids. CDR1 and CDR2 from the germline V gene are SGHDT and YYEEEE. This clonotype was obtained from a man aged 50-59 years with active COVID-19. The J gene is TRBJ2-5, the V gene TRBV5-6; 8 bases map to TRBD2. The specimen sequenced was peripheral blood. CDR3 amino acids: CASSQTGTRGFETQYF. The CDR3 coding sequence is TGTGCCAGCAGCCAAACCGGGACTAGAGGTTTCGAGACCCAGTACTTC.